This paragraph reports one T cell receptor beta chain. Its antigen remains unidentified. This sample is part of a study of OX40 agonist ivuxolimab in advanced cancers. Study-level information: Ivuxolimab, an antibody acting as an agonist of OX40 (CD134), was used to treat patients. Antecedent anti-PD-1, anti-PD-L1 or anti-CTLA-4 therapy was permissible, with 30% to 50% having received some.

CDR1 is LNHDA, CDR2 SQIVND, per germline (reference sequence). V dropped 5 bases and J dropped 10 bases, with 17 bases sitting between them. This CDR3 is built from 13 residues. This table comes from immunoSEQ multiplex PCR, and its TCRdb copy is limited to in-frame clones, with some not included. The sample gives 90,000 to 100,000 clones, around nine tenths of which show up once; 0.82% is in the top ten. Autoimmune disease history or systemic immunosuppression meant exclusion. General observations from the study: Also showing low normalized T-cell clonal expansion were some of the nonresponders.

The sample here was CD4+ or CD8+ T cells sorted from blood, taken in a trial of the OX40 agonist ivuxolimab. This receptor was obtained from an adult with an advanced solid tumor such as melanoma, head and neck, liver or kidney cancer. The chain combines TRBV19 with TRBJ1-1, with D perhaps TRBD1 (6 bases). The CDR3 DNA reads as TGTGCCAGTAGTCCCCGTGCGGGGGCTGGAGCTTTCTTT. Protein: CASSPRAGAGAFF.